This entry concerns a single TCR beta chain. Its antigen is not identified. The data stem from a study of long-term antiretroviral therapy in people with HIV. Findings of the study overall: ART-treated samples gained diversity yet remained below transplant donor controls.

Version v3.0 of the immunoSEQ assay ran at survey level. Profiling relied on immunoSEQ multiplex PCR, and the TCRdb table lists in-frame clones only, not all of them. The sample comprises tens of thousands of clones, 95% of which are singletons, and more than 8% rests with the top ten. Trimming left V 6 bases short and J 4 bases short, with 24 bases between. CDR1 and CDR2 (germline): ENHRY, SYGVKD. The CDR3 is 17 residues long. V and J are TRBV10-3 and TRBJ1-2; a possible D gene is TRBD1 (5 bases). This clonotype was obtained from a man aged 25-45 years with HIV. The material was unsorted PBMCs, obtained 5.3 years after starting antiretroviral therapy. CDR3: CAISLAGSEGPGYGYTF. Here the CDR3 DNA reads TGTGCCATCAGCCTAGCGGGGAGCGAGGGGCCGGGCTATGGCTACACCTTC.